The 8 T cell receptor beta chains given below trace back to one sample, sequenced in a study of T cells in Graves' hyperthyroidism and ophthalmopathy. Amplified TCR beta CDR3 regions derived from RNA transcripts. The HTBI primer set was used in a first-round RT-PCR of the TCR CDR3. Via MiXCR, TCRdb re-called the multiplex PCR reads, giving one row per CDR3 protein. The sample carries approximately 640,000 distinct CDR3 sequences, 15% to 20% recorded once. Sequencing input: blood. These receptors were obtained from a man in his forties or fifties with Graves' hyperthyroidism.

The rearrangement links TRBV20-1 to TRBJ1-2; a possible D gene is TRBD1 (5 bases). CDR3 size: 13 residues. Germline CDR1 is DFQATT and CDR2 is SNEGSKA (reference sequence). The germline V and J ends were trimmed by 3 bases and 6 bases, with 14 bases remaining between them. CDR3 in DNA: TGCAGTGCTAGTGCTCCGAGAGGGGATGGCTACACCTTC. Protein: CSASAPRGDGYTF.

This clonotype has just a few counts. The rearrangement uses TRBV9 and TRBJ1-2; 7 bases agree with TRBD1. The J segment lost 3 bases and the V segment lost 1 base, leaving 6 bases of the junction unmatched. This CDR3 region has 15 residues. Germline CDR1 and CDR2: SGDLS and YYNGEE. In nucleotides, the CDR3 is TGTGCCAGCAGCGTATATGGACAGGTGGACTATGGCTACACCTTC. Its translation: CASSVYGQVDYGYTF.

About this clonotype: A clone one base away is much larger, so this may be a read error. This chain uses TRBV30 with TRBJ1-3; D may be TRBD1 (6 bases). CDR1 is GTSNPN, CDR2 SVGIG, per germline (reference sequence). The CDR3 length is 13 residues. Trimming stripped 5 bases from V and 10 bases from J, with 18 bases between. The CDR3 is CAWVTGSPKTIYF. In DNA, the CDR3 is TGTGCCTGGGTAACAGGGTCTCCAAAGACCATATATTTT.

This clonotype was counted ten times or more. The rearrangement links TRBV28 to TRBJ1-1; 9 bases map to TRBD1. CDR3 size: 14 residues. The germline V gene encodes CDR1 MDHEN and CDR2 SYDVKM. The V segment lost 6 bases and the J segment 6 bases; nucleotides outside the gene matches: 8. The CDR3 DNA follows: TGTGCCAGCAGGGGACAGGGCGGGTTTCCTGAAGCTTTCTTT. Translation: CASRGQGGFPEAFF.

Ten or more counts support this clonotype. This sequence joins TRBV18 and TRBJ2-7, with 10 bases that match TRBD2. Germline V gene lookup returns CDR1 KGHSH and CDR2 LQKENI. Trimming at V came to 3 bases and at J to 6 bases, leaving 11 bases not matched to a gene. The CDR3 runs to 16 residues. CDR3 nucleotide sequence: TGTGCCAGCTCACCGCCGCAACTAGCGGGATCGGCCGAGCAGTACTTC. It encodes CASSPPQLAGSAEQYF.

This clonotype was detected many times. The chain recombines TRBV7-2 with TRBJ2-7, with 12 bases aligning to TRBD2. Germline lookup yields CDR1 SGHTA and CDR2 FQGNSA. The CDR3 sequence is 16 residues long. V dropped 6 bases and J dropped 7; count of bases not matched to a gene: 13. The DNA of the CDR3 is TGTGCCAGCAGTCGCCGCTCTAGCGGGAGGGCCCTTGAGCAGTACTTC. It yields the protein CASSRRSSGRALEQYF.

The rearrangement links TRBV5-1 to TRBJ2-5, with D hard to call. Germline loops: CDR1 SGHRS, CDR2 YFSETQ. The CDR3 consists of 16 residues. V lost 1 base, J lost 0 bases, and 13 bases lay in between. In DNA, the CDR3 is TGCGCCAGCAGCTTGAATTACGGCGGAAACCAAGAGACCCAGTACTTC. Amino acids: CASSLNYGGNQETQYF.

Many counts were recorded for this clonotype. The chain recombines TRBV6-1 with TRBJ2-1, with 8 bases fitting TRBD1. CDR1 MNHNS and CDR2 SASEGT come from the germline V gene. Unmatched junction bases numbered 11, after V lost 5 bases and J lost 5 bases. The CDR3 has 16 residues. The CDR3 is CASSYGATGENNEQFF. The DNA for the CDR3 is TGTGCCAGCAGTTATGGGGCGACAGGGGAAAACAATGAGCAGTTCTTC.